This entry lists 27 T cell receptor beta chains sequenced from one sample in a study of T-cell reconstitution after alpha-beta-depleted transplantation in children. Researchers prepared the TCRbeta library using unique molecular identifiers, the study reports. TCRdb ran MiXCR on the PCR reads and lists one entry per CDR3 protein. The table lists about 610,000 distinct CDR3 sequences, roughly a tenth of them singletons. Here the sequenced sample was PBMCs from the stem cell graft donor, taken from the stem cell graft. The receptor set was obtained from a human donor who donated a stem cell graft to a child with acute myeloid leukemia.

Many counts were recorded for this clonotype. The chain couples TRBV5-5 to TRBJ2-1; TRBD2 is a possible D gene (5 bases). Germline V gives CDR1 SGHKS, CDR2 YYEKEE (reference sequence). CDR3 size: 16 residues. V was pared by 6 bases and J by 3 bases, with 19 bases between. For the CDR3, the DNA is TGTGCCAGCATCCCTGGAGGCGGGCCCATCTACAATGAGCAGTTCTTC. This translates into CASIPGGGPIYNEQFF.

The chain has TRBV4-3 and TRBJ2-3; the D gene is possibly TRBD2 (5 bases). The CDR3 contains 15 residues. V was pared by 2 bases and J by 0 bases, with 9 bases between. From germline, CDR1 is LGHNA and CDR2 YSLEER. For the CDR3, the DNA is TGCGCCAGCAGCCAACAGCGGACTAGCACAGATACGCAGTATTTT. Translating it yields CASSQQRTSTDTQYF.

This clonotype was seen ten or more times. V and J are TRBV12-3 or TRBV12-4 and TRBJ2-1; 14 bases are a match to TRBD2. This CDR3 comprises 15 residues. The junction had 5 bases not matched to a gene; V was cut back by 5 bases and J by 8 bases. The CDR3 here is CASSLTSGRVDEQFF. DNA of the CDR3: TGTGCCAGCAGTCTGACTAGCGGGAGGGTGGATGAGCAGTTCTTC.

Many counts were recorded for this clonotype. This chain links TRBV7-3 with TRBJ2-5, with 10 bases lining up with TRBD1. Per the germline V gene, CDR1 is SGHTA and CDR2 is FQGTGA. Trimming cost V 5 bases and J 5 bases; bases outside gene matches: 5. The CDR3 has 14 residues. The CDR3 protein is CASSRDRGSETQYF. The CDR3 DNA reads TGTGCCAGCAGCCGGGACAGGGGATCGGAGACCCAGTACTTC.

Here the CDR3 DNA reads TGCAGTGCCACCGGACTAGCGGGAAAAGGGCGGGGCACAGATACGCAGTATTTT. This encodes CSATGLAGKGRGTDTQYF. The rearrangement joins TRBV20-1 to TRBJ2-3; TRBD2 matches at 12 bases. The CDR3 is 18 residues long. Germline values: CDR1 DFQATT, CDR2 SNEGSKA (reference sequence). Germline trimming cut 6 bases from V and 1 base from J; bases unmatched to any gene: 14.

This clonotype was detected ten times or more. The chain combines TRBV5-5 with TRBJ1-4; D possibly corresponds to TRBD1 (5 bases). CDR3 length: 14 residues. Trimming stripped 2 bases from V and 4 bases from J, with 9 bases between. Germline-derived CDR1 and CDR2 are SGHKS and YYEKEE (reference sequence). The CDR3 DNA sequence: TGTGCCAGCAGCTTCGACAGCTTTAATGAAAAACTGTTTTTT. Translated: CASSFDSFNEKLFF.

This clonotype was found a few times. The CDR3 nucleotides read TGTGCCAGCAGTTTAGCGATGGTAGCTGGGGGCACAGATACGCAGTATTTT. Translated, it gives CASSLAMVAGGTDTQYF. The rearrangement joins TRBV12-3 or TRBV12-4 to TRBJ2-3; D uncertain. Trimming stripped 0 bases from V and 1 base from J, with 14 bases between. The CDR3 contains 17 residues.

This clonotype was found a few times. This chain uses TRBV4-1 with TRBJ2-7, with 9 bases lining up with TRBD1. The CDR3 covers 15 residues. Germline V gene data show CDR1 as MGHRA and CDR2 as YSYEKL. After removal of 0 bases from V and 4 bases from J, the junction contained 4 bases not matched to a gene. The CDR3 protein is CASSQDGTGFYEQYF. CDR3 sequence (DNA): TGCGCCAGCAGCCAAGACGGGACAGGGTTTTACGAGCAGTACTTC.

This clonotype was seen many times. The chain couples TRBV7-9 to TRBJ2-7; 8 bases agree with TRBD2. CDR3 length: 18 amino acids. Looked up from germline, CDR1 is SEHNR and CDR2 is FQNEAQ (reference sequence). Germline trimming cut 2 bases from V and 2 bases from J; bases unmatched to any gene: 14. The CDR3 protein is CASSLIQALAGSPYEQYF. CDR3 DNA sequence: TGTGCCAGCAGCTTAATTCAGGCCCTAGCGGGCTCACCCTACGAGCAGTACTTC. The variable domain in full, completed from reference TRBV7-9 and TRBJ2-7, reads DTGVSQNPRHKITKRGQNVTFRCDPISEHNRLYWYRQTLGQGPEFLTYFQNEAQLEKSRLLSDRFSAERPKGSFSTLEIQRTEQGDSAMYLCASSLIQALAGSPYEQYFGPGTRLTVT.

The chain uses TRBV6-1 and TRBJ1-4; D is unclear. Deletions cut 5 bases from V and 3 bases from J, with 10 bases between. The germline V gene has CDR1 MNHNS and CDR2 SASEGT. There are 14 residues in the CDR3. The CDR3 DNA is TGTGCCAGCAGTCGCCCGGCATCTAATGAAAAACTGTTTTTT. It codes for CASSRPASNEKLFF.

The J gene is TRBJ2-3, the V gene TRBV12-3 or TRBV12-4; 9 bases are shared with TRBD2. V was pared by 6 bases and J by 1 base, with 8 bases of the junction left unmatched. This CDR3 is 16 amino acids long. CDR3 nucleotides: TGTGCCAGCAGCTCTGCTAGCGGGACGGGCACAGATACGCAGTATTTT. It codes for CASSSASGTGTDTQYF.

By sample fraction, this clonotype is medium-sized (0.01 to 0.1%). The chain combines TRBV7-2 with TRBJ2-7, with D tentatively TRBD1 or TRBD2 (5 bases each). The CDR3 is 16 amino acids. The V gene's germline CDR1 is SGHTA and CDR2 FQGNSA. Deletions cut 1 base from V and 3 bases from J, with 16 bases between. The CDR3 DNA reads as TGTGCCAGCAGCTTAGATTCCGGGGTGCAGGGCTACGAGCAGTACTTC. Amino acid sequence: CASSLDSGVQGYEQYF. Filled out from reference TRBV7-2 and TRBJ2-7, the complete variable domain reads GAGVSQSPSNKVTEKGKDVELRCDPISGHTALYWYRQSLGQGLEFLIYFQGNSAPDKSGLPSDRFSAERTGGSVSTLTIQRTQQEDSAVYLCASSLDSGVQGYEQYFGPGTRLTVT.

This chain joins TRBV6-5 and TRBJ2-7; 8 bases line up with TRBD2. Trimming at V came to 4 bases and at J to 6 bases, leaving 8 bases not matched to a gene. Germline V gene data show CDR1 as MNHEY and CDR2 as SVGAGI. The CDR3 length is 14 residues. In DNA, the CDR3 is TGTGCCAGCAGTTGGTCGGGAGGGCCAGGCGAGCAGTACTTC. The encoded protein is CASSWSGGPGEQYF.

The gene calls are TRBV20-1 and TRBJ1-2, with D possibly being TRBD1 (5 bases). V was cut by 6 bases and J by 4 bases, with 15 bases left in between. Germline values: CDR1 DFQATT, CDR2 SNEGSKA (reference sequence). The CDR3 has 13 amino acids. DNA of the CDR3: TGCAGTGCCTGGGTAGGGACCAGCTATGGCTACACCTTC. Translating it yields CSAWVGTSYGYTF.

There are a few counts of this clonotype. The genes are TRBV20-1 and TRBJ1-1, with D unresolved. V was shortened by 1 base and J by 11 bases, with 11 bases between the two germline ends. Germline V gene sequence: CDR1 DFQATT, CDR2 SNEGSKA (reference sequence). This CDR3 contains 11 residues. The CDR3 region has the DNA TGCAGTGCTAGAGGTGCAGGCTGGGCTTTCTTT. Translation: CSARGAGWAFF.

The chain joins TRBV5-1 to TRBJ1-1, with TRBD1 as a possible D gene (5 bases). This CDR3 has 12 amino acids. Per germline, CDR1 SGHRS and CDR2 YFSETQ. V lost 2 bases and J 6 bases, leaving 8 bases between the germline ends. The CDR3 protein is CASSLTGPEAFF. CDR3 nucleotide sequence: TGCGCCAGCAGCTTAACAGGACCTGAAGCTTTCTTT.

This clonotype has more than one count but fewer than ten. This CDR3 is CSVGQEVPYNEQFF. The CDR3, as DNA: TGCAGCGTTGGGCAGGAGGTACCCTACAATGAGCAGTTCTTC. The genes are TRBV29-1 and TRBJ2-1; perhaps TRBD2 as D (5 bases). CDR1 is SQVTM and CDR2 is ANQGSEA in the germline V gene. V lost 4 bases and J lost 2, with 12 bases in between. CDR3 length: 14 residues.

This rearrangement joins TRBV9 to TRBJ2-3; 7 positions agree with TRBD2. The CDR3 is 16 residues long. The germline CDR1 and CDR2 sequences are SGDLS and YYNGEE. J was trimmed by 0 bases and V by 0 bases; bases with no gene match: 4. CDR3 in DNA: TGTGCCAGCAGCGTAGGCCCTAGCGGTAGCACAGATACGCAGTATTTT. Protein sequence: CASSVGPSGSTDTQYF.

With regard to this clonotype: A much larger clonotype is one base distant, so this may be a read error. The chain joins TRBV12-3 or TRBV12-4 to TRBJ2-1; 10 bases fit TRBD2. The CDR3 runs 15 residues. The V segment lost 2 bases and the J segment 8 bases; nucleotides outside the gene matches: 6. The CDR3: CASSLSGRAPYEQFF. The CDR3 coding sequence is TGTGCCAGCAGTTTAAGCGGGAGGGCCCCCTATGAGCAGTTCTTC.

This chain joins TRBV7-8 and TRBJ2-7, with 8 bases matching TRBD2. CDR3 length: 15 residues. Germline V gene sequence: CDR1 SGHVS, CDR2 FQNEAQ. V gave up 2 bases and J gave up 1 base; unmatched junction bases: 4. CDR3 residues: CASSLRLAPSYEQYF. CDR3 DNA sequence: TGTGCCAGCAGCTTACGACTAGCGCCTTCCTACGAGCAGTACTTC.

This rearrangement joins TRBV2 to TRBJ2-1, with TRBD2 identical over 7 bases. From germline, CDR1 is SNHLY and CDR2 FYNNEI. Unmatched junction bases numbered 1, after V lost 2 bases and J lost 0 bases. The CDR3 extends over 15 amino acids. The CDR3 DNA is TGTGCCAGCAGTGAAAGCGGGATCTCCTACAATGAGCAGTTCTTC. Translated, it gives CASSESGISYNEQFF.

The chain employs TRBV6-2 or TRBV6-3 and TRBJ1-2, with TRBD1 as a possible D gene (5 bases). V lost 1 base to trimming and J lost 6 bases, with 15 bases between them. The germline gives CDR1 MNHEY, CDR2 SVGEGT. This CDR3 has 15 amino acids. The CDR3 region has the DNA TGTGCCAGCAGTTACTTCGCGGGGGATCAGCATGGCTACACCTTC. Protein sequence: CASSYFAGDQHGYTF.

The CDR3 region has the DNA TGTGCCAGCAGCCCACACAGGGAGAGTAGCTATGGCTACACCTTC. As protein: CASSPHRESSYGYTF. This chain links TRBV6-5 with TRBJ1-2; D possibly corresponds to TRBD1 (6 bases). Trimming left V 6 bases short and J 4 bases short, with 18 bases between. CDR1 MNHEY and CDR2 SVGAGI come from the germline V gene. This CDR3 contains 15 residues.

This chain connects TRBV20-1 to TRBJ2-3, with TRBD2 identical over 7 bases. The CDR3 covers 15 residues. CDR1 is DFQATT, CDR2 SNEGSKA, per germline (reference sequence). The ends lost 0 bases at V and 4 bases at J; junction bases unmatched: 7. The DNA of the CDR3 is TGCAGTGCTAGAGACCTAGCGGTGGTGGCAGATACGCAGTATTTT. This gives the protein CSARDLAVVADTQYF.

In its sample, this clonotype was seen many times. The CDR3, as DNA: TGCAGTGCTAGAGACCCCCTGCGAGGGGGCACCTACAATGAGCAGTTCTTC. This translates into CSARDPLRGGTYNEQFF. The chain links TRBV20-1 to TRBJ2-1; 7 positions match TRBD1. This CDR3 is built from 17 residues. J gave up 2 bases and V 0 bases, and 10 bases lay outside the gene matches. Germline loops: CDR1 DFQATT, CDR2 SNEGSKA (reference sequence).

In its sample, this clonotype was seen a few times. The rearrangement uses TRBV6-5 and TRBJ2-6; D remains unclear. Germline CDR1 and CDR2: MNHEY and SVGAGI. V was shortened by 4 bases and J by 2 bases, with 12 bases between the two germline ends. The CDR3 consists of 16 residues. The CDR3 DNA reads TGTGCCAGCAGTTCCATCCAGGCTGCTGGGGCCAACGTCCTGACTTTC. This translates into CASSSIQAAGANVLTF.

The gene calls are TRBV24-1 and TRBJ2-1; D is unclear. In germline, CDR1 is KGHDR, CDR2 SFDVKD. V lost 3 bases and J 0 bases, leaving 11 bases between the germline ends. The CDR3 loop spans 16 amino acids. The CDR3 sequence: CATSDPEMSSYNEQFF. The CDR3 region has the DNA TGTGCCACCAGTGATCCAGAGATGAGCTCCTACAATGAGCAGTTCTTC.